This is a list of T cell receptor beta chains from one sample in a study of regulatory T cells in long-lasting Graves disease. TCRdb reanalysed the multiplex PCR reads using MiXCR and keeps one entry per CDR3 protein. This table has about 660,000 distinct CDR3 sequences, around 30% appearing once. Material: peripheral blood mononuclear cells (PBMCs), obtained when the disease was refractory, from a patient treated with antithyroid drugs. These receptor sequences come from a female donor with Graves disease. CDR3s include the opening cysteine and the closing phenylalanine or tryptophan. D genes are given only for firm matches. Size tells how often a clone was seen (once, few, many) or the class of an expanded clone, and some rows leave it out.

clone_size d_call j_call cdr3_length v_call cdr3_aa cdr3_nt
many TRBD2 TRBJ2-5 16 TRBV28 CASSPLLAGGGETQYF TGTGCCAGCAGCCCTTTACTAGCGGGAGGAGGGGAGACCCAGTACTTC
- TRBD2 TRBJ2-1 16 TRBV7-2 CASSLSASGNYNEQFF TGTGCCAGCAGCTTATCGGCTAGCGGAAATTACAATGAGCAGTTCTTC
- - TRBJ1-1 17 TRBV11-2 CACSLDMGNTANTEAFF TGTGCCTGCAGCTTAGATATGGGGAATACAGCGAACACTGAAGCTTTCTTT
few TRBD1 TRBJ1-5 18 TRBV2 CASSRRDRGLSSNQPQHF TGTGCCAGCAGCCGCCGGGACAGGGGCCTCAGTAGCAATCAGCCCCAGCATTTT
- TRBD1 TRBJ2-5 13 TRBV29-1 CSVTTGVGETQYF TGCAGCGTGACTACAGGGGTCGGAGAGACCCAGTACTTC
few - TRBJ1-1 13 TRBV5-1 CASSKNRDGEAFF TGCGCCAGCAGCAAGAACCGGGACGGTGAAGCTTTCTTT
few - TRBJ2-5 14 TRBV7-9 CAAGGGTYQETQYF TGTGCCGCTGGCGGAGGGACGTACCAAGAGACCCAGTACTTC
- - TRBJ2-7 13 TRBV3-1 CASSPEGTYEQYF TGTGCCAGCAGCCCAGAGGGGACCTACGAGCAGTACTTC
many - TRBJ1-6 16 TRBV2 CASSSAGRSGNSPLHF TGTGCCAGCAGTAGTGCCGGCCGGTCCGGTAATTCACCCCTCCACTTT
- - TRBJ2-7 12 TRBV6-2/TRBV6-3 CASSYQAGEQYF TGTGCCAGCAGTTATCAAGCAGGGGAGCAGTACTTC
- - TRBJ1-2 15 TRBV25-1 CASSIKKSGLDGYTF TGTGCCAGCAGCATAAAGAAGTCCGGTCTTGATGGCTACACCTTC
- TRBD1 TRBJ1-5 16 TRBV27 CASSYRGPKINQPQHF TGTGCCAGCAGTTACAGGGGGCCTAAGATCAATCAGCCCCAGCATTTT
few - TRBJ2-5 13 TRBV15 CATNRPPFGTQYF TGTGCCACCAACCGCCCCCCCTTTGGGACCCAGTACTTC
many - TRBJ1-2 12 TRBV2 CASSWEAYGYTF TGTGCCAGCAGCTGGGAGGCCTATGGCTACACCTTC
few TRBD1 TRBJ1-1 13 TRBV12-3/TRBV12-4 CASSRTGLPEAFF TGTGCCAGCAGTCGGACAGGGCTGCCTGAAGCTTTCTTT
- TRBD2 TRBJ2-4 17 TRBV4-2 CASSQDGSGRFKNIQYF TGTGCCAGCAGCCAAGATGGCAGCGGGAGATTCAAAAACATTCAGTACTTC
- TRBD1 TRBJ1-2 14 TRBV12-3/TRBV12-4 CASTPGRGLWGYTF TGTGCCAGCACTCCGGGCAGGGGGCTGTGGGGCTACACCTTC
many TRBD1 TRBJ1-2 16 TRBV28 CASRDTDRGRNYGYTF TGTGCCAGCAGGGACACTGACAGGGGGAGGAACTATGGCTACACCTTC
few - TRBJ2-6 16 TRBV3-1 CASRAGVDSGANVLTF TGTGCCAGCAGGGCCGGGGTCGACTCTGGGGCCAACGTCCTGACTTTC
few TRBD2 TRBJ2-7 16 TRBV20-1 CSARSGTSGSSYEQYF TGCAGTGCTAGATCCGGGACTAGCGGGAGCTCCTACGAGCAGTACTTC
- TRBD2 TRBJ2-7 12 TRBV7-2 CASSSIAGEQYF TGTGCCAGCAGCTCCATAGCGGGCGAGCAGTACTTC
- - TRBJ1-5 14 TRBV11-2 CASSFSTGDQPQHF TGTGCCAGCAGCTTTTCCACCGGGGATCAGCCCCAGCATTTT
few - TRBJ1-2 16 TRBV7-2 CASSFLGDNSNYGYTF TGTGCCAGCAGCTTTTTAGGGGACAACTCAAACTATGGCTACACCTTC
many TRBD2 TRBJ2-7 13 TRBV18 CASSLGLANEQYF TGTGCCAGCTCACTGGGACTAGCCAACGAGCAGTACTTC
few TRBD1 TRBJ1-2 15 TRBV3-1 CASSHTGTGVYGYTF TGTGCCAGCAGTCACACAGGGACAGGGGTCTATGGCTACACCTTC
many - TRBJ1-5 15 TRBV6-1 CASSDHSGGNQPQHF TGTGCCAGCAGTGATCATTCGGGAGGCAATCAGCCCCAGCATTTT
few TRBD1 TRBJ1-5 14 TRBV12-3/TRBV12-4 CASSSEGGRQPQHF TGTGCCAGCAGTTCCGAAGGGGGCCGTCAGCCCCAGCATTTT
- TRBD1 TRBJ1-2 15 TRBV30 CASQRDRVVSYGYTF TGTGCCTCCCAAAGGGACAGGGTTGTTAGCTATGGCTACACCTTC